This TCR beta chain emerged from a study of blood T cell repertoires in COVID-19. For the study at large: T cells, B-cell-depleted T cells, or PBMCs provided the cDNA or gDNA that served as material.

Individuals drawn from approximately 26 US areas were roughly 18 to 89 years old. The CDR3 contains 16 residues. Germline assignment: CDR1 ENHRY and CDR2 SYGVKD. The V and J ends lost 0 bases and 9 bases, in that order; junction bases with no gene match: 5. A few counts support this clone. Clones were sequenced by immunoSEQ multiplex PCR, and TCRdb holds only the in-frame ones, with some missing. The top ten hold roughly 2% of the sample, which has 300,000 to 450,000 clones, approximately 89% seen once. This rearrangement joins TRBV10-3 to TRBJ2-2; TRBD2 matches at 12 bases. The source material was PBMCs or T cells enriched from blood (not recorded which). The source is a man in his forties in a cohort exposed to, infected with or recovered from COVID-19 (not recorded which). The CDR3: CAISESLAGGPRELFF. The CDR3 region has the DNA TGTGCCATCAGTGAGTCGCTAGCGGGAGGGCCTCGGGAGCTGTTTTTT.